The entry below describes one T cell receptor (beta chain). Its antigen remains unknown. Peripheral blood came from all dose cohorts at three timepoints. This sample is drawn from a study of OX40 agonist ivuxolimab in advanced cancers. Looking at the study overall: Ivuxolimab was administered intravenously to patients at 0.01 to 10 mg/kg every 2 weeks. General observations from the study: Clonal expansion by week 6 occurred in CD4+ and CD8+ blood T cells (at 0.1 to 3.0 mg/kg). More expanded clones were found, on average, in CD8+ than in CD4+ T cells.

This CDR3 spans 17 amino acids. CDR1 is SQVTM, CDR2 ANQGSEA, per germline. V shed 6 bases and J 4 bases; nucleotides not matched to a gene: 17. Produced via immunoSEQ multiplex PCR; TCRdb's table is partial and in-frame only. The table records 30,000 to 45,000 clones, around four fifths of them present only once. The receptor's source is an adult with an advanced solid tumor such as melanoma, head and neck, liver or kidney cancer. The sequences come from CD4+ or CD8+ T cells sorted from blood, collected in a trial of the OX40 agonist ivuxolimab. The chain links TRBV29-1 to TRBJ2-1; TRBD2 aligns across 8 bases. CDR3 amino acids: CSVATLQTSEEYNEQFF. CDR3 DNA sequence: TGCAGCGTAGCGACCCTACAGACTAGCGAAGAATACAATGAGCAGTTCTTC.